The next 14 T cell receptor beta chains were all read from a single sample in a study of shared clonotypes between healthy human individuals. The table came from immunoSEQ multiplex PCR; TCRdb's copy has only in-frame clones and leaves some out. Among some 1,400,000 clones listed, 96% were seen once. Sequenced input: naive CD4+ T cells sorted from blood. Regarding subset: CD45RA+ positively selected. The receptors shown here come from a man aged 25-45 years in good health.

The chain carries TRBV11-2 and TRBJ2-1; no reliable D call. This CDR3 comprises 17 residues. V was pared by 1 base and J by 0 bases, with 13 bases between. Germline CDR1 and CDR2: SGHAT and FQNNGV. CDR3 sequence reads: CASSLGKLKSSYNEQFF. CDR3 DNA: TGTGCCAGCAGCTTAGGTAAACTGAAGAGCTCCTACAATGAGCAGTTCTTC. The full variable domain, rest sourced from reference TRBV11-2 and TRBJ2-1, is EAGVAQSPRYKIIEKRQSVAFWCNPISGHATLYWYQQILGQGPKLLIQFQNNGVVDDSQLPKDRFSAERLKGVDSTLKIQPAKLEDSAVYLCASSLGKLKSSYNEQFFGPGTRLTVL.

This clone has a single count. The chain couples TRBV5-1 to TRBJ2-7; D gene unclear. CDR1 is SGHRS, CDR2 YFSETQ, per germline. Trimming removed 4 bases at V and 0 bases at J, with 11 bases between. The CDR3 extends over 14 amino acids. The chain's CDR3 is CASSADTYSYEQYF. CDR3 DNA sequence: TGCGCCAGCAGCGCCGACACTTACTCCTACGAGCAGTACTTC.

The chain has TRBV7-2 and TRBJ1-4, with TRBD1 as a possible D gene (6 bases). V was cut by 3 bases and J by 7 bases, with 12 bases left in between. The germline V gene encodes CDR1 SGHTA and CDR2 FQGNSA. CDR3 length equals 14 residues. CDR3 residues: CASSFRGGVEKLFF. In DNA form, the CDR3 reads TGTGCCAGCAGCTTCAGGGGAGGAGTTGAAAAACTGTTTTTT.

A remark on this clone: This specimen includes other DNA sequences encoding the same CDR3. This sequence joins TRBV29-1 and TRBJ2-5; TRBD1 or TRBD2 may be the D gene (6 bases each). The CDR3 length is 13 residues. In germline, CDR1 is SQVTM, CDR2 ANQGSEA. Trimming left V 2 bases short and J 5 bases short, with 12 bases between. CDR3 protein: CSVERGPGETQYF. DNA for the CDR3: TGCAGCGTTGAACGGGGGCCAGGGGAGACCCAGTACTTC.

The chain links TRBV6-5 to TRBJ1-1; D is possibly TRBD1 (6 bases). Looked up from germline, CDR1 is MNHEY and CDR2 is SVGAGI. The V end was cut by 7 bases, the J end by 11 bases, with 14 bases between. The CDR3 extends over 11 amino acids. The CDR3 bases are TGTGCCAGCATTCAGAACAGGGACGCTTTCTTT. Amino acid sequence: CASIQNRDAFF.

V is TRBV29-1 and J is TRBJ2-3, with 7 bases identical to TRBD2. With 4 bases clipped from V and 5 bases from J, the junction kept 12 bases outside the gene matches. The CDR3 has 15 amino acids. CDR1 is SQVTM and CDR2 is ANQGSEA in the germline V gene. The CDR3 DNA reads TGCAGCGTTGGGGTCCCTAGCGGCGTTAGAGATACGCAGTATTTT. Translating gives CSVGVPSGVRDTQYF.

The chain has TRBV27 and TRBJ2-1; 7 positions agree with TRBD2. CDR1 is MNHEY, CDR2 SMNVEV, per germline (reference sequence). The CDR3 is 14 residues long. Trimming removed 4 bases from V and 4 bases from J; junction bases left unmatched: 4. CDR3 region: CASSSSGSYNEQFF. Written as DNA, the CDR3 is TGTGCCAGCAGTTCTAGCGGTAGTTACAATGAGCAGTTCTTC.

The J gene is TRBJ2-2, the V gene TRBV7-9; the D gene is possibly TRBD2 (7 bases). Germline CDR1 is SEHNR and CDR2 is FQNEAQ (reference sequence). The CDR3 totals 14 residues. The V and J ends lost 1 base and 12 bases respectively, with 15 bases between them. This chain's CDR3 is CASSLEPKGGKLFF. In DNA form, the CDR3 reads TGTGCCAGCAGCTTAGAACCGAAGGGGGGGAAGCTGTTTTTT. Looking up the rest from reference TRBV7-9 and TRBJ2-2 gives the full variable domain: DTGVSQNPRHKITKRGQNVTFRCDPISEHNRLYWYRQTLGQGPEFLTYFQNEAQLEKSRLLSDRFSAERPKGSFSTLEIQRTEQGDSAMYLCASSLEPKGGKLFFGEGSRLTVL.

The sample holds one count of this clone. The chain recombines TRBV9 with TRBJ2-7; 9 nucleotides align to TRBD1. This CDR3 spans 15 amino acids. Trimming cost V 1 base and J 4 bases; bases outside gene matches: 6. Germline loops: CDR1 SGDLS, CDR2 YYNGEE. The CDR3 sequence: CASSVNTGGAYEQYF. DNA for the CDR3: TGTGCCAGCAGCGTAAATACAGGGGGCGCGTACGAGCAGTACTTC. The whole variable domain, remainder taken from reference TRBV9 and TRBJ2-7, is DSGVTQTPKHLITATGQRVTLRCSPRSGDLSVYWYQQSLDQGLQFLIQYYNGEERAKGNILERFSAQQFPDLHSELNLSSLELGDSALYFCASSVNTGGAYEQYFGPGTRLTVT.

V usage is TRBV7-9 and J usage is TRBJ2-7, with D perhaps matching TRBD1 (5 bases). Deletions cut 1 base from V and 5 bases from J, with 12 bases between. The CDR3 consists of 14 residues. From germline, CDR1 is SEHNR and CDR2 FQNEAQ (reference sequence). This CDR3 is CASSLEGYRHEQYF. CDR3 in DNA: TGTGCCAGCAGCTTAGAGGGGTACAGGCACGAGCAGTACTTC.

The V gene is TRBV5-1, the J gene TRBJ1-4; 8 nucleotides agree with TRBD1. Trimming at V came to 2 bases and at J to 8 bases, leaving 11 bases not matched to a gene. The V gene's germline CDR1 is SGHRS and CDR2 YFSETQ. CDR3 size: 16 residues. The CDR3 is CASSFAGGRIEEKLFF. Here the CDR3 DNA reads TGCGCCAGCAGCTTCGCAGGGGGCAGGATTGAGGAAAAACTGTTTTTT.

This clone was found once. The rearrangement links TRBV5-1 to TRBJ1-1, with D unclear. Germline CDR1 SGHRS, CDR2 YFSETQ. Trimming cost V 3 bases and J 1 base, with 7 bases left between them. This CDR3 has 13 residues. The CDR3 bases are TGCGCCAGCAGCTATGTTGAGAACACTGAAGCTTTCTTT. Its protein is CASSYVENTEAFF.

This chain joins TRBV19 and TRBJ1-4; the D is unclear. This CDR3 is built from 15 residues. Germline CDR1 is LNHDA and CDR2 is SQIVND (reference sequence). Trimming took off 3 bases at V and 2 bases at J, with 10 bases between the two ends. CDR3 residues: CASSIEGYTNEKLFF. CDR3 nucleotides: TGTGCCAGTAGTATTGAGGGTTACACTAATGAAAAACTGTTTTTT.

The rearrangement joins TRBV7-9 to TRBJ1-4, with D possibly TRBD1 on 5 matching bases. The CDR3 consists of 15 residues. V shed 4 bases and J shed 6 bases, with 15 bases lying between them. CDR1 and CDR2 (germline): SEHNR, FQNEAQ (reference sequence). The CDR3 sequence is CASSWGGVWDEKLFF. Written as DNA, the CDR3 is TGTGCCAGCAGCTGGGGGGGAGTATGGGATGAAAAACTGTTTTTT.